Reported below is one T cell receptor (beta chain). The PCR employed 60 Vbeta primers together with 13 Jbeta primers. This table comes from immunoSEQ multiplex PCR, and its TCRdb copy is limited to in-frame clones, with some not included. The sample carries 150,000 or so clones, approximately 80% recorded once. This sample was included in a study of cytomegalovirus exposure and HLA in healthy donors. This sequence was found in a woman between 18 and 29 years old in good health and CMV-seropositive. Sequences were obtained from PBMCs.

CDR3 DNA sequence: TGTGCCAGCCTAGAACAGGGTTCCACTGAAGCTTTCTTT. Translation gives CASLEQGSTEAFF. The rearrangement links TRBV10-3 to TRBJ1-1; weak D call: TRBD1 (6 bases). This CDR3 spans 13 amino acids. CDR1 and CDR2 from the germline V gene are ENHRY and SYGVKD. Trimming removed 10 bases at V and 4 bases at J, with 16 bases between.